This T cell receptor beta chain comes out of a study of T cells in Graves' hyperthyroidism and ophthalmopathy. Study-level background: Peripheral blood was obtained at initial diagnosis, preceding any treatment.

Researchers amplified the TCR beta CDR3 regions from RNA transcripts. The HTBI set primed first-round TCR CDR3 RT-PCR. TCRdb reprocessed the multiplex PCR reads with MiXCR, giving one entry per CDR3 protein. The data show fewer than 900,000 distinct CDR3 sequences, roughly 15% seen once. This clonotype was seen at least ten times. What it binds is unknown. Deletions cut 4 bases from V and 6 bases from J, with 10 bases between. This CDR3 contains 13 residues. CDR1 and CDR2 (germline): LNHNV, YYDKDF (reference sequence). Points from the study as a whole: In the analysis, a 13 V-J model separated ophthalmopathy from stable hyperthyroidism. Clonotypes that were expanded in thyroid above 0.001 mostly appeared in blood too.

Hyperthyroidism had been newly diagnosed in patients aged 18 to 65, and its duration was under 2 months. Sample: blood. The J gene is TRBJ1-5, the V gene TRBV15, with no clear D. The receptor was derived from a man between 18 and 29 years old with Graves' hyperthyroidism. The CDR3 loop is CATSTPSGQPQHF. The CDR3 coding sequence is TGTGCCACCAGCACACCCTCGGGTCAGCCCCAGCATTTT.